Presented here are 7 T cell receptor beta chains from one specimen sequenced in a study of T cell responses to AZD1222 COVID-19 vaccine. Profiling relied on immunoSEQ multiplex PCR, and the TCRdb table lists in-frame clones only, not all of them. Here the sample spans 170,000 or so clones, around 92% being singletons. Source: peripheral blood, taken on day 0 of AZD1222 vaccination. These receptors all come from an adult in good health.

This chain joins TRBV5-1 and TRBJ2-7, with D hard to call. Trimming removed 5 bases at V and 2 bases at J, with 14 bases between. CDR1 and CDR2 (germline): SGHRS, YFSETQ. This CDR3 is 14 amino acids long. The CDR3 spells CASRRLDGTYEQYF. CDR3 DNA sequence: TGCGCCAGCAGACGGCTCGACGGCACCTACGAGCAGTACTTC. Full variable domain (remainder filled in from reference TRBV5-1 and TRBJ2-7): KAGVTQTPRYLIKTRGQQVTLSCSPISGHRSVSWYQQTPGQGLQFLFEYFSETQRNKGNFPGRFSGRQFSNSRSEMNVSTLELGDSALYLCASRRLDGTYEQYFGPGTRLTVT.

The rearrangement joins TRBV18 to TRBJ2-7; TRBD1 matches at 8 bases. J lost 3 bases, V lost 3 bases, and 4 bases had no gene match. This CDR3 region has 14 residues. Germline values: CDR1 KGHSH, CDR2 LQKENI. The DNA of the CDR3 is TGTGCCAGCTCACCCCGGACAGGGAACTACGAGCAGTACTTC. It codes for CASSPRTGNYEQYF.

The genes are TRBV18 and TRBJ1-2, with a possible D match to TRBD1 (6 bases). There are 12 residues in the CDR3. Germline values: CDR1 KGHSH, CDR2 LQKENI. With 1 base removed from V and 8 bases from J, the gap between germline ends came to 8 bases. CDR3 amino acids: CASSPRGGGYTF. DNA of the CDR3: TGTGCCAGCTCACCACGGGGGGGCGGCTACACCTTC.

This clone is a singleton in its sample. V is TRBV12-5 and J is TRBJ1-1; 7 bases are a match to TRBD1. CDR3 length: 16 amino acids. Looked up from germline, CDR1 is LGHNT and CDR2 is FRNRAP. V shed 3 bases, J shed 3 bases, and the junction held 10 bases outside the gene matches. The CDR3 DNA follows: TGTGCTAGTGGTTTCGGGACAGCCGCCGCGCACACTGAAGCTTTCTTT. It specifies CASGFGTAAAHTEAFF.

This chain joins TRBV7-9 and TRBJ2-7, with 8 bases lining up with TRBD2. This CDR3 contains 16 residues. Germline V gives CDR1 SEHNR, CDR2 FQNEAQ (reference sequence). V lost 5 bases, J lost 4 bases, and 13 bases stayed unmatched. The CDR3: CASSRGSSAGAYEQYF. The CDR3 region has the DNA TGTGCCAGCAGCCGGGGGAGTTCAGCGGGGGCTTACGAGCAGTACTTC.

This clone was seen more than once but under ten times. CDR3 region: CASSLWGQSTDTQYF. The DNA of the CDR3 is TGCGCCAGCAGCTTGTGGGGACAGAGCACAGATACGCAGTATTTT. This chain connects TRBV5-1 to TRBJ2-3; 7 nucleotides align to TRBD1. V gave up 1 base and J gave up 0 bases; unmatched junction bases: 2. Germline V gives CDR1 SGHRS, CDR2 YFSETQ. This CDR3 contains 15 residues. Full variable domain (outside the CDR3, taken from reference TRBV5-1 and TRBJ2-3): KAGVTQTPRYLIKTRGQQVTLSCSPISGHRSVSWYQQTPGQGLQFLFEYFSETQRNKGNFPGRFSGRQFSNSRSEMNVSTLELGDSALYLCASSLWGQSTDTQYFGPGTRLTVL.

The chain has TRBV19 and TRBJ1-5; no clear D gene. Germline assignment: CDR1 LNHDA and CDR2 SQIVND (reference sequence). With 6 bases removed from V and 3 bases from J, the gap between germline ends came to 9 bases. This CDR3 comprises 13 residues. The CDR3 region has the DNA TGTGCCAGTAGCTTCAGTTCCAATCAGCCCCAGCATTTT. It specifies CASSFSSNQPQHF.